This passage covers 9 T cell receptor beta chains from one sample sequenced in a study of CD8+ T cells in alopecia areata. The treatment here: oral pan-JAK inhibitor, 5-10 mg twice daily. The authors extracted RNA and reverse transcribed it into cDNA as the sequencing template. Only in-frame clones appear in the TCRdb table, and some are missing; sequencing was by immunoSEQ multiplex PCR. This table holds 65,000 to 75,000 clones, 29% found once. The input for sequencing was CD8+ T cells sorted from blood, taken at week 4, from a patient treated with tofacitinib. Receptors were obtained from a human donor with alopecia areata.

The J gene is TRBJ1-5, the V gene TRBV19; D uncertain. This CDR3 spans 15 amino acids. Germline V gene sequence: CDR1 LNHDA, CDR2 SQIVND (reference sequence). Between the trimmed V and J ends, which lost 3 bases and 0 bases, there was a span of 9 bases. The CDR3 spells CASSIGPNSNQPQHF. The CDR3 nucleotides read TGTGCCAGTAGTATCGGGCCGAATAGCAATCAGCCCCAGCATTTT.

The chain is built from TRBV28 and TRBJ2-7; the D gene is possibly TRBD2 (5 bases). This CDR3 is built from 15 residues. Germline CDR1 MDHEN, CDR2 SYDVKM. With 1 base removed from V and 6 bases from J, the gap between germline ends came to 16 bases. The CDR3 here is CASSLYPGSFGEQYF. CDR3 nucleotide sequence: TGTGCCAGCAGTTTATATCCGGGGTCGTTTGGCGAGCAGTACTTC.

This clone was seen once. V and J are TRBV30 and TRBJ1-1, with no clear D. This CDR3 region has 11 residues. The germline CDR1 and CDR2 sequences are GTSNPN and SVGIG (reference sequence). Trimming left V 1 base short and J 6 bases short, with 6 bases between. The CDR3 here is CAWSGGAEAFF. The CDR3 coding sequence is TGTGCCTGGAGTGGTGGGGCTGAAGCTTTCTTT.

This chain links TRBV5-6 with TRBJ2-4; D gene ambiguous. Germline CDR1 SGHDT, CDR2 YYEEEE. CDR3 length: 13 residues. Deletions cut 1 base from V and 7 bases from J, with 9 bases between. The CDR3 protein is CASSLSYRNIQYF. In nucleotides, the CDR3 is TGTGCCAGCAGCTTGTCCTATCGCAACATTCAGTACTTC.

V gene TRBV29-1 combines with J gene TRBJ1-5; D may be TRBD1 (6 bases). Trimming took off 3 bases at V and 7 bases at J, with 16 bases between the two ends. CDR3 length equals 14 residues. Germline V lookup: CDR1 SQVTM, CDR2 ANQGSEA. The CDR3 region is CSVESTGSGQPQHF. CDR3 in DNA: TGCAGCGTTGAGTCAACAGGGTCCGGGCAGCCCCAGCATTTT.

The V call is TRBV9, the J call TRBJ1-3; D gene unclear. Germline assignment: CDR1 SGDLS and CDR2 YYNGEE. With 5 bases removed from V and 0 bases from J, the gap between germline ends came to 9 bases. The length of the CDR3 is 14 residues. The CDR3 bases are TGTGCCAGCAGTGAGGGCAACTCTGGAAACACCATATATTTT. Residues: CASSEGNSGNTIYF.

In this sample, this clone turned up many times. The J gene is TRBJ2-3, the V gene TRBV27; D gene ambiguous. This CDR3 has 15 residues. The V gene's germline CDR1 is MNHEY and CDR2 SMNVEV (reference sequence). Trimming took 1 base from V and 2 from J, leaving 10 bases between them. CDR3 residues: CASSLYTGPTDTQYF. The CDR3 DNA follows: TGTGCCAGCAGTTTATATACGGGTCCCACAGATACGCAGTATTTT.

The chain links TRBV29-1 to TRBJ2-1, with 9 bases fitting TRBD2. J was trimmed by 2 bases and V by 6 bases; bases with no gene match: 11. Germline CDR1 reads SQVTM; CDR2 reads ANQGSEA. This CDR3 region has 16 residues. The CDR3 nucleotides are TGCAGCGTCCAATTAGCGGGAGTTCATACCTACAATGAGCAGTTCTTC. Translating gives CSVQLAGVHTYNEQFF.

The chain employs TRBV7-9 and TRBJ2-7, with TRBD1 identical over 7 bases. The trim removed 0 bases at V and 6 bases at J, leaving 8 bases unmatched. Germline V lookup: CDR1 SEHNR, CDR2 FQNEAQ (reference sequence). The CDR3 is made up of 15 amino acids. CDR3 coding DNA: TGTGCCAGCAGCTTAGCGGGAAGGGGGCGCGGCGAGCAGTACTTC. This gives the protein CASSLAGRGRGEQYF.